The 3 T cell receptor beta chains below were found in one sample sequenced in a study of CD8+CD57+ T cells in acquired aplastic anemia. Patients chosen for sequencing had CD8+CD57+ cells that had expanded, as shown by flow cytometry. Genomic DNA provided the template from which TCR beta VDJ and CDR3 profiles were obtained. In TCRdb, the reads were re-called with MiXCR into one record per CDR3 protein. The table has around 170,000 distinct CDR3 sequences, approximately 44% seen once. Sequencing was performed on sorted CD4+, CD8+, or CD8+CD57+ T cells (not recorded which) from PBMCs. The receptor set was obtained from a human donor with aplastic anemia.

This clonotype has at least ten counts. The chain recombines TRBV5-1 with TRBJ2-1; D is possibly TRBD1 (5 bases). CDR1 is SGHRS and CDR2 is YFSETQ in the germline V gene. The CDR3 is 13 residues long. Trimming shortened V by 3 bases and J by 5 bases, and 9 bases separated the two germline ends. The CDR3 nucleotides read TGCGCCAGCAGCTCCCAGGGAAACAATGAGCAGTTCTTC. It is translated as CASSSQGNNEQFF.

The rearrangement uses TRBV2 and TRBJ1-5, with D tentatively TRBD1 (5 bases). Germline V gene sequence: CDR1 SNHLY, CDR2 FYNNEI. The CDR3 runs to 15 residues. The V gene lost 2 bases and the J gene lost 1 base, with 9 bases spanning the gap. In DNA form, the CDR3 reads TGTGCCAGCAGTGAAATTCGGGACAGCAATCAGCCCCAGCATTTT. Amino acids: CASSEIRDSNQPQHF. The complete variable domain, with remaining parts taken from reference TRBV2 and TRBJ1-5, reads EPEVTQTPSHQVTQMGQEVILRCVPISNHLYFYWYRQILGQKVEFLVSFYNNEISEKSEIFDDQFSVERPDGSNFTLKIRSTKLEDSAMYFCASSEIRDSNQPQHFGDGTRLSIL.

This clonotype was counted many times. V usage is TRBV29-1 and J usage is TRBJ1-3; D possibly corresponds to TRBD1 (5 bases). V lost 5 bases and J 0 bases, leaving 11 bases between the germline ends. CDR3 length equals 14 residues. Germline V CDR1 and CDR2: SQVTM, ANQGSEA. The CDR3 bases are TGCAGCGTTCCAGACAGCACCTCTGGAAACACCATATATTTT. It translates to CSVPDSTSGNTIYF. The entire variable domain, with the rest obtained from reference TRBV29-1 and TRBJ1-3, is as follows: SAVISQKPSRDICQRGTSLTIQCQVDSQVTMMFWYRQQPGQSLTLIATANQGSEATYESGFVIDKFPISRPNLTFSTLTVSNMSPEDSSIYLCSVPDSTSGNTIYFGEGSWLTVV.